Listed here is a single T cell receptor (beta chain). Its antigen remains unknown. The sample belongs to a study of persistence of HIV-infected CD4 T cells. Study at large: A median of around 8 years of suppressive ART preceded sampling. A couple of participants gave one leukapheresis sample; others gave up to about 180 mL blood repeatedly.

Cells were stimulated with CMV-infected fibroblast lysates at roughly 10 ug/mL. Sorting selected CD4+ T cells upregulating both CD40 ligand and CD69. There are 12 residues in the CDR3. The libraries were made with immunoSEQ version 4 in survey mode. Measured with immunoSEQ multiplex PCR; TCRdb has only the in-frame clones, and not every one. The sample lists roughly 20,000 clones, around three fifths occurring once. This TCR came from an adult woman with HIV who was CMV-seropositive. The specimen comprised CD4+ T cells sorted from PBMCs after roughly 20-hour stimulation, sampled from a patient who received antiretroviral therapy. This rearrangement joins TRBV21-1 to TRBJ1-3. TRBV21-1 is a pseudogene segment. The CDR3 is CASSQGGHTIYF. DNA for the CDR3: TGTGCCAGCAGCCAGGGGGGGCACACCATATATTTT.